This TCR beta chain was retrieved from a study of human T cells and chemical hapten exposure. This clonotype was detected many times. The CDR3 is made up of 15 amino acids. The V and J ends lost 1 base and 1 base respectively, with 11 bases between them. Whole blood, unfractionated, served as the material for total RNA extraction. The study used a library that attached unique molecular identifiers to individual cDNA molecules. TCRdb re-called the 5' RACE reads with MiXCR, one entry per CDR3 protein. The data hold 81,000 or so distinct CDR3 sequences, with roughly 7.7% observed a single time. The gene calls are TRBV12-3 or TRBV12-4 and TRBJ2-7; TRBD1 is a possible D gene (6 bases). The receptor was isolated from a male donor in good health. DNA for the CDR3: TGTGCCAGCAGTTTAGGACAGGCGTTATCCTACGAGCAGTACTTC. It encodes CASSLGQALSYEQYF.